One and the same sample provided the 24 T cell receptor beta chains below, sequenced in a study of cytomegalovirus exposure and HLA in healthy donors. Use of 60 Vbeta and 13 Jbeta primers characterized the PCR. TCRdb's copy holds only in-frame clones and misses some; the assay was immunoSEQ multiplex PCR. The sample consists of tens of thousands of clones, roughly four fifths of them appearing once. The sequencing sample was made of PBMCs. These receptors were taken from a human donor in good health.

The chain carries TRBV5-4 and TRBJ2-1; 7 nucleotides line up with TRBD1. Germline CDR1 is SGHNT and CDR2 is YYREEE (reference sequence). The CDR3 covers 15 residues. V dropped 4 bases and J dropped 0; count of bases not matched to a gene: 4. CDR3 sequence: CASSRQGSSYNEQFF. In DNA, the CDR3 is TGTGCCAGCAGCAGACAGGGAAGCTCCTACAATGAGCAGTTCTTC.

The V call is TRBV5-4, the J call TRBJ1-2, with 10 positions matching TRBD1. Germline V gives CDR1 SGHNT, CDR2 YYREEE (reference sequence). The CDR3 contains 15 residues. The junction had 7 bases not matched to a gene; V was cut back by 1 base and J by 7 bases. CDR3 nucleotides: TGTGCCAGCAGCTTGACGGACAGGGGGAGAGGTGGCTACACCTTC. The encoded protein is CASSLTDRGRGGYTF.

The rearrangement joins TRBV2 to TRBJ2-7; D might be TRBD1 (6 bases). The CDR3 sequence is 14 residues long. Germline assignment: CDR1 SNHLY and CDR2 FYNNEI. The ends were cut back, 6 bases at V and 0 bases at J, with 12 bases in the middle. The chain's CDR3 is CASRETGTSYEQYF. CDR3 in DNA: TGTGCCAGCAGAGAGACAGGAACCTCCTACGAGCAGTACTTC.

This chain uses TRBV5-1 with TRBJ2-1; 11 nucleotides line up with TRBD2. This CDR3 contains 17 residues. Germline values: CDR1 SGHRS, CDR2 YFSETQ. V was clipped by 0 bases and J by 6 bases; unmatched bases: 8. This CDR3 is CASSLEVAGGPANEQFF. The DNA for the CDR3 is TGCGCCAGCAGCTTGGAGGTAGCGGGGGGGCCCGCCAATGAGCAGTTCTTC.

Written as DNA, the CDR3 is TGTGCCAGCAGGGGACATTGGTCCGGCGAGCAGTTCTTC. As protein: CASRGHWSGEQFF. The chain joins TRBV6-1 to TRBJ2-1, with D maybe TRBD1 (6 bases). Germline CDR1 reads MNHNS; CDR2 reads SASEGT. This CDR3 has 13 residues. Trimming took off 6 bases at V and 10 bases at J, with 16 bases between the two ends.

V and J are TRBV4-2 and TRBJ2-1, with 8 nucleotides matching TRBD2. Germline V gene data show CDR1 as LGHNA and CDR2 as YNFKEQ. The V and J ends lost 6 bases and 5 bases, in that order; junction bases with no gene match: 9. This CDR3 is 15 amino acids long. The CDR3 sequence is CASRRGAGEDNEQFF. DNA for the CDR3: TGTGCCAGCAGACGAGGAGCGGGGGAGGACAATGAGCAGTTCTTC.

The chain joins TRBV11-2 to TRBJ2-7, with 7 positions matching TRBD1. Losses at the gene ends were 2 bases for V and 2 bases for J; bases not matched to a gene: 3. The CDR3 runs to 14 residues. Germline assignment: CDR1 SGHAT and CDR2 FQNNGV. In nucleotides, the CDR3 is TGTGCCAGCAGCTTACTGCAGGGGGCCTACGAGCAGTACTTC. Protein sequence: CASSLLQGAYEQYF.

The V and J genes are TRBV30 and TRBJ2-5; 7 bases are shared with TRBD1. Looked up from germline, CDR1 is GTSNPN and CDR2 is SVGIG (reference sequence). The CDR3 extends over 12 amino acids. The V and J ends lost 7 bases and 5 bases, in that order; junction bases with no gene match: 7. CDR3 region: CALRQGGETQYF. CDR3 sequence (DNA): TGTGCCTTACGACAGGGTGGGGAGACCCAGTACTTC.

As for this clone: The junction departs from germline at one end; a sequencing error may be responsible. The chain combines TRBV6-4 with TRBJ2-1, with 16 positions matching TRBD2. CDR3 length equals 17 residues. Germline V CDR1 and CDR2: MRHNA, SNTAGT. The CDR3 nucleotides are TGTGCCAGCAGTGTCCCGGGACTAGCGGGGGGGAAAAATGGGCAGTTCTTC. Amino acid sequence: CASSVPGLAGGKNGQFF.

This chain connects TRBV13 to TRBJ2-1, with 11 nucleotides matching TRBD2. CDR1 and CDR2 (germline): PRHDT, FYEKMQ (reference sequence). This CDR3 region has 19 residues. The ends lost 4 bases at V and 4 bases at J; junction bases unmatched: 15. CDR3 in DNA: TGTGCCAGCAGCTCCCCACTAGCGGGGGCCGGTGTGGATTACAATGAGCAGTTCTTC. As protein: CASSSPLAGAGVDYNEQFF.

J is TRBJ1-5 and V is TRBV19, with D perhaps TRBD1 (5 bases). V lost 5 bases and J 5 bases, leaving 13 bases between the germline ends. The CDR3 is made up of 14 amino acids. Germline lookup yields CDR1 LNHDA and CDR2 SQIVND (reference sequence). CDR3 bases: TGTGCCAGTAGTTATCGGGTAGGGGATCAGCCCCAGCATTTT. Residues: CASSYRVGDQPQHF.

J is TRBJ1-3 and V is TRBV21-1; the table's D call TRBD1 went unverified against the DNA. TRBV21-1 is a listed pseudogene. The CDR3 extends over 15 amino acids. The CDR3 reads CASSKGTGGGNTIYF. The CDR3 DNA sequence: TGTGCCAGCAGCAAAGGCACAGGGGGTGGAAACACCATATATTTT.

The CDR3 DNA sequence: TGTGCCAGCAGCTTACAACAGGGGGGAACCGGCAATCAGCCCCAGCATTTT. This sequence encodes CASSLQQGGTGNQPQHF. This sequence joins TRBV7-9 and TRBJ1-5; 8 bases map to TRBD1. Germline-derived CDR1 and CDR2 are SEHNR and FQNEAQ (reference sequence). Germline trimming cut 2 bases from V and 2 bases from J; bases unmatched to any gene: 8. CDR3 length equals 17 residues.

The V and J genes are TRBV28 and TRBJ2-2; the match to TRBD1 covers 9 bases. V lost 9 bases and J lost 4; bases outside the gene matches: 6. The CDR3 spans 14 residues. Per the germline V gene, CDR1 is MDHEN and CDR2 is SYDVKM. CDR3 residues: CASLTGGSTGELFF. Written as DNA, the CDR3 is TGTGCCAGTTTAACAGGGGGCAGCACCGGGGAGCTGTTTTTT.

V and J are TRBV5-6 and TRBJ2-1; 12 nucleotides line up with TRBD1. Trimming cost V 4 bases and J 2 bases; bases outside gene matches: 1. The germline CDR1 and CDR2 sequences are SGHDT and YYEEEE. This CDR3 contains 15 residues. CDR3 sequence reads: CASSGTGGTYNEQFF. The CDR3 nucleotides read TGTGCCAGCAGCGGGACAGGGGGCACCTACAATGAGCAGTTCTTC.

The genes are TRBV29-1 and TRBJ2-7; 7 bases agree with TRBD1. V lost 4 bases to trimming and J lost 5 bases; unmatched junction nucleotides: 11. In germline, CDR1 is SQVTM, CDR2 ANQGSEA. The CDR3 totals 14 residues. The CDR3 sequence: CSVALDRVTHEQYF. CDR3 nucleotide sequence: TGCAGCGTTGCCCTCGACAGGGTTACCCACGAGCAGTACTTC.

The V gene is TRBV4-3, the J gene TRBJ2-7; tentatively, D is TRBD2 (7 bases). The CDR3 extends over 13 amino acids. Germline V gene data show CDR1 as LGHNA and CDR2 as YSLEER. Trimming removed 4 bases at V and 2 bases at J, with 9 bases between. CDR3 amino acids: CASSRGGPYEQYF. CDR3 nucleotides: TGCGCCAGCAGCCGGGGGGGCCCCTACGAGCAGTACTTC.

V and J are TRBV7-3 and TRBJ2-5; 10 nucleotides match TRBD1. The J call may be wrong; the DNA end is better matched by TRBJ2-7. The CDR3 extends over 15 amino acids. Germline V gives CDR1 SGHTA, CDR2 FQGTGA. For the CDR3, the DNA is TGTGCCAGCAGCCCCGGGACAGGGGTTTCCTACGAGCAGTACTTC. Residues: CASSPGTGVSYEQYF.

The CDR3, as DNA: TGTGCCAGCAGTTCCGGGACAGGGGTCCCCGGGGAGCTGTTTTTT. Translated: CASSSGTGVPGELFF. The chain combines TRBV2 with TRBJ2-2, with 10 bases matching TRBD1. J was trimmed by 6 bases and V by 5 bases; bases with no gene match: 6. The CDR3 spans 15 residues. Germline CDR1 SNHLY, CDR2 FYNNEI.

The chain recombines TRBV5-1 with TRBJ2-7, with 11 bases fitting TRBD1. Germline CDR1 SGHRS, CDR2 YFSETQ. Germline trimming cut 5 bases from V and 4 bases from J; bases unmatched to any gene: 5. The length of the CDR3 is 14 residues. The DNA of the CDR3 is TGCGCCAGCAGTAGGACAGGGGGCAGGTACGAGCAGTACTTC. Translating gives CASSRTGGRYEQYF.

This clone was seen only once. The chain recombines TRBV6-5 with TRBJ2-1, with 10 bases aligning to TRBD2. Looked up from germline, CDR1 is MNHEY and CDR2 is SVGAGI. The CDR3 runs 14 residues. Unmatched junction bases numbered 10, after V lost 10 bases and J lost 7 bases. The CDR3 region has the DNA TGTGCCACCTACCAGCGGGGGGGCATTAATGAGCAGTTCTTC. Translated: CATYQRGGINEQFF.

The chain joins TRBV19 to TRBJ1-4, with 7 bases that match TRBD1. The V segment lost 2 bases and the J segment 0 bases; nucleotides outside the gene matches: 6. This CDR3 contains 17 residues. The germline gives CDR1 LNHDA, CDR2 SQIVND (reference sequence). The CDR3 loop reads CASSISGTATTNEKLFF. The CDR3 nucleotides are TGTGCCAGTAGTATAAGTGGGACAGCTACAACTAATGAAAAACTGTTTTTT.

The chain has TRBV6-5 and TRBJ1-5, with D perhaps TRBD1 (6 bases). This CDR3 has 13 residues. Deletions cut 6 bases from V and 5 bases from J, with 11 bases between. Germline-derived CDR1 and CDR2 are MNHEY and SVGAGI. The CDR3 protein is CASRRGADQPQHF. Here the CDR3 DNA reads TGTGCCAGCAGGCGGGGGGCGGATCAGCCCCAGCATTTT.

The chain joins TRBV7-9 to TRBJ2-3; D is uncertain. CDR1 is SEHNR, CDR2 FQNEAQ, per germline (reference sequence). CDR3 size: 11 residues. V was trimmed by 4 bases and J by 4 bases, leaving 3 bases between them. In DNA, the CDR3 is TGTGCCAGCAGCTCCGCAGATACGCAGTATTTT. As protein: CASSSADTQYF. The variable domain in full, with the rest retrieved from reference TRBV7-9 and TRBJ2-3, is DTGVSQNPRHKITKRGQNVTFRCDPISEHNRLYWYRQTLGQGPEFLTYFQNEAQLEKSRLLSDRFSAERPKGSFSTLEIQRTEQGDSAMYLCASSSADTQYFGPGTRLTVL.